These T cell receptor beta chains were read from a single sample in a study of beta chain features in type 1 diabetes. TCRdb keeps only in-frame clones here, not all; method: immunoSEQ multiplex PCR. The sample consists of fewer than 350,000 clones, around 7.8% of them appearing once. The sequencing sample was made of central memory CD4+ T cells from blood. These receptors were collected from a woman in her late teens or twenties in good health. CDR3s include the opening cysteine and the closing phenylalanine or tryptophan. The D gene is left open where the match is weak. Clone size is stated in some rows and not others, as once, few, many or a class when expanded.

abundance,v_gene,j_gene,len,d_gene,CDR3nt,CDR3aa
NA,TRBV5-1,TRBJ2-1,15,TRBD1,TGCGCCAGCAGCACCCGGGACAGGGACCACAATGAGCAGTTCTTC,CASSTRDRDHNEQFF
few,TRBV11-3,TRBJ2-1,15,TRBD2,TGTGCCAGCAGCTTTTCCGGGACTAGCGGGAATGAGCAGTTCTTC,CASSFSGTSGNEQFF
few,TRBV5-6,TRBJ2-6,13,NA,TGTGCCACCCAGGTCACTGGGGCCAACGTCCTGACTTTC,CATQVTGANVLTF
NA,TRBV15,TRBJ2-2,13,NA,TGTGCCACCAGCAAGGGGTACACCGGGGAGCTGTTTTTT,CATSKGYTGELFF
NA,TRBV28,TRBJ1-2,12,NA,TGTGCCAGCAGTTTTAAAGTTTATGGCTACACCTTC,CASSFKVYGYTF
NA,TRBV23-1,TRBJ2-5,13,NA,TGCGCCAGCAGTCAATGTCCAGGGGAGACCCAGTACTTC,CASSQCPGETQYF
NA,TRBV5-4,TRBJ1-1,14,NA,TGTGCCAGCAGTCCCAGCGGGGAGGACACTGAAGCTTTCTTT,CASSPSGEDTEAFF
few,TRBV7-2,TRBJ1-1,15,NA,TGTGCCAGCAGACTCGGACACTGGATTAACACTGAAGCTTTCTTT,CASRLGHWINTEAFF
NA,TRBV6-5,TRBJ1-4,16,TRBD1,TGTGCCAGCAGTTCCTACTGGGACAGAAGGAATGAAAAACTGTTTTTT,CASSSYWDRRNEKLFF
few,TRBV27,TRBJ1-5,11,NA,TGTTCTTCCGGGGTTTATCAGCCCCAGCATTTT,CSSGVYQPQHF
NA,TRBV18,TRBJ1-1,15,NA,TGTGCCAGCTCACCACCGTCGACAGGGAACACTGAAGCTTTCTTT,CASSPPSTGNTEAFF
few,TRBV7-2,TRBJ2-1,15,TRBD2,TGTGCCAGCAGCTTAACTAGCGGGAGGATTAATGAGCAGTTCTTC,CASSLTSGRINEQFF
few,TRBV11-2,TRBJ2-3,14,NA,TGTGCCAGCAGCTTAGTGCGGACCACAGATACGCAGTATTTT,CASSLVRTTDTQYF
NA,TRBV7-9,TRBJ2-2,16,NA,TGTGCCAGCAGCTTAGATCAGGGTCCTAACACCGGGGAGCTGTTTTTT,CASSLDQGPNTGELFF
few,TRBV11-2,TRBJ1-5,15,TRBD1,TGTGCCAGCAGGCCCCACGGGACAGGGTATCAGCCCCAGCATTTT,CASRPHGTGYQPQHF
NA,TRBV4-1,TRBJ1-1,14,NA,TGCGCCAGCAGCCAGTTGGGGGTAGGGGATGAAGCTTTCTTT,CASSQLGVGDEAFF
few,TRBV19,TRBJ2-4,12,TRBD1,TGTGCCAGTAGTGCCTCCGGGACAGTGAAGTTCTTC,CASSASGTVKFF
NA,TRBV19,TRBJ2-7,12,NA,TGTGCCAGTAGTATCTATGGCTACGAGCAGTACTTC,CASSIYGYEQYF
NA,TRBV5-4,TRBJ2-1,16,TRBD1,TGTGCCAGCAGCTTCCCTCCGGGACAGGGCTACAATGAGCAGTTCTTC,CASSFPPGQGYNEQFF
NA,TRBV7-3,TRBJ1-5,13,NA,TGTGCCAGCAGCTTAGGAGCGAATCAGCCCCAGCATTTT,CASSLGANQPQHF
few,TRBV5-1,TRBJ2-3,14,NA,TGCGCCAGCAGCTTGCAGGAGTTTACAGATACGCAGTATTTT,CASSLQEFTDTQYF
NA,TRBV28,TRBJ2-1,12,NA,TGTGCCAGCAGTTTGAGGGTCAATGAGCAGTTCTTC,CASSLRVNEQFF
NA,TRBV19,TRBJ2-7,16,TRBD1,TGTGCCAGTAGTAGTAGTAGGACAGGCAACTCCTACGAGCAGTACTTC,CASSSSRTGNSYEQYF
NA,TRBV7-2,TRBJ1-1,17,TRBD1,TGTGCCAGCAGCTTACGGCACGGGACAGGGGCTTACACTGAAGCTTTCTTT,CASSLRHGTGAYTEAFF
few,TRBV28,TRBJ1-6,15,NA,TGTGCCAGCAGAACAGGTGGAGGGGAGGGATCACCCCTCCACTTT,CASRTGGGEGSPLHF
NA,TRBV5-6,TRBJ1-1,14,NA,TGTGCCAGCAGCTTGAGGACGGTGAACACTGAAGCTTTCTTT,CASSLRTVNTEAFF
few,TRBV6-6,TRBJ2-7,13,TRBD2,TGTGCCAGCACTGGGGTGACTAGCGGGGAGCAGTACTTC,CASTGVTSGEQYF
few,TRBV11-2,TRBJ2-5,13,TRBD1,TGTGCCAGCAGCCCGGGACAGGGAGAGACCCAGTACTTC,CASSPGQGETQYF
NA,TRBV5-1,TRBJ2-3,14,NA,TGCGCCAGCAGCTCGCAGGGCAGCACAGATACGCAGTATTTT,CASSSQGSTDTQYF
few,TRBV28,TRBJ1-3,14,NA,TGTGCCAGCAGTGGTCCAGGGACTGGAAACACCATATATTTT,CASSGPGTGNTIYF
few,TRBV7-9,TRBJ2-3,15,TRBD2,TGTGCCAGCAGCTTAAGCGGGAGTAAAACAGATACGCAGTATTTT,CASSLSGSKTDTQYF
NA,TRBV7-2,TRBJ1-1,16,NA,TGTGCCAGCAGCCACGGGCGGGTCGCGCAGAGCACTGAAGCTTTCTTT,CASSHGRVAQSTEAFF
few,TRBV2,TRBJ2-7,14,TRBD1,TGTGCCAGCAGTGAACAGGGGGCCACCTACGAGCAGTACTTC,CASSEQGATYEQYF
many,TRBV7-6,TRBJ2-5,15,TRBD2,TGTGCCAGCACCCCGGATAGCGGGAGTTTTGGGACCCAGTACTTC,CASTPDSGSFGTQYF
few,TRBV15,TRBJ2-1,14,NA,TGTGCCACCAGCAAGGGAACTGAGTACAATGAGCAGTTCTTC,CATSKGTEYNEQFF
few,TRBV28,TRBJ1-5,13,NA,TGTGCCAGCAGTGCCAGATTCAATCAGCCCCAGCATTTT,CASSARFNQPQHF
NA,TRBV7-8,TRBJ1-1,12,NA,TGTGCCAGCAGCCAAGACAGAACTGAAGCTTTCTTT,CASSQDRTEAFF
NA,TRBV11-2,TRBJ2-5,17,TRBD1,TGTGCCAGCAGCTTAGTCGGTGGAACAGGGGGCGCCGAGACCCAGTACTTC,CASSLVGGTGGAETQYF
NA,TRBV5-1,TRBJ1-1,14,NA,TGCGCCAGCAGCTTATGGACAGAAAACACTGAAGCTTTCTTT,CASSLWTENTEAFF
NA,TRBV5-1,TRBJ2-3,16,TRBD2,TGCGCCAGCAGCTTGGCCCCGGGAGGCTATGGGGATACGCAGTATTTT,CASSLAPGGYGDTQYF
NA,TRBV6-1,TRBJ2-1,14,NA,TGTGCCAGCTGTCGGGGCGGCTCCTACAATGAGCAGTTCTTC,CASCRGGSYNEQFF
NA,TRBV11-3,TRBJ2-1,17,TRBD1,TGTGCCAGCAGCCCTGGGACCGACAGGGAATATTTAGTCGGGCAGTTCTTC,CASSPGTDREYLVGQFF
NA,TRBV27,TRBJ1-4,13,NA,TGTGCCAGCAGTTTGAGTCAATGGGAAAAACTGTTTTTT,CASSLSQWEKLFF